This T cell receptor (beta chain) was profiled in a study of blood T cell repertoires in COVID-19. V was pared by 6 bases and J by 5 bases, with 3 bases of the junction left unmatched. Looked up from germline, CDR1 is SNHLY and CDR2 is FYNNEI. The CDR3 runs to 12 residues. This clone is a singleton in its sample. Methods used by the authors: Reference gene primer amplification yielded estimated nucleated cell counts. Repertoires were generated with immunoSEQ multiplex PCR, while TCRdb's copy carries only in-frame clones and drops some. V, J and clone size are those of that table, while D and trimming were read from the DNA. Of 100,000 to 120,000 clones in the sample, around 79% were seen once.

The origin of this receptor is a woman at least 80 years old with active or convalescent COVID-19. The J gene is TRBJ2-7, the V gene TRBV2; 8 bases are a match to TRBD1. Sequencing used peripheral blood. This CDR3 is CASRNRGDEQYF. The CDR3 DNA follows: TGTGCCAGCAGAAACAGGGGGGACGAGCAGTACTTC.